This TCR beta chain was identified during a study of blood T cell repertoires in COVID-19. Profiling relied on immunoSEQ multiplex PCR, and the TCRdb table lists in-frame clones only, not all of them. Counted here are approximately 150,000 clones, 84% occurring once; the ten biggest clones make up 4.5% to 5.5%. The germline V and J ends were trimmed by 0 bases and 4 bases, with 7 bases remaining between them. CDR1 is MNHEY, CDR2 SMNVEV, per germline (reference sequence). This CDR3 region has 13 residues. Material for sequencing was peripheral blood. The receptor comes from a human donor in a cohort sampled during active COVID-19. The rearrangement uses TRBV27 and TRBJ2-7; D might be TRBD2 (5 bases). Here the CDR3 reads CASSLSREYEQYF. The CDR3 region has the DNA TGTGCCAGCAGTTTATCGAGGGAATACGAGCAGTACTTC.